The source of this T cell receptor beta chain is a study of T cells in Graves' hyperthyroidism and ophthalmopathy. Notes on the study in general: In blood, most of the thyroid clonotypes expanded above 0.001 were also present.

The length of the CDR3 is 16 residues. Trimming took 6 bases from V and 5 from J, leaving 23 bases between them. Germline CDR1 reads MDHEN; CDR2 reads SYDVKM. In this sample, this clonotype turned up many times. Its specificity is unknown. Amplification of TCR beta CDR3 regions was performed using RNA transcripts as template. A first-round RT-PCR of the TCR CDR3 used the HTBI primer set. TCRdb re-called the multiplex PCR reads through MiXCR, storing one row per CDR3 protein. The table includes a few hundred thousand distinct CDR3 sequences, around 25% detected once. 10 ml of fresh peripheral blood supplied the PBMCs.

This sequence was found in a man aged 50 or older with Graves' hyperthyroidism. The sample consisted of blood. The rearrangement links TRBV28 to TRBJ2-7; TRBD1 is a possible D gene (5 bases). Written as DNA, the CDR3 is TGTGCCAGCAGCAGCGTCGACAGCATCCTTTCCCACGAGCAGTACTTC. Protein sequence: CASSSVDSILSHEQYF.